Below are 2 T cell receptor beta chains sequenced from a single sample in a study of blood T cells in healthy people across ages. The authors ran a second PCR of 7 to 11 cycles using a sample-barcoded 5' primer and a J-beta primer mix. TCRdb reprocessed the 5' RACE reads via MiXCR and lists one record per CDR3 protein. The sample comprises some 1.8 million distinct CDR3 sequences, roughly 43% of which are singletons, and under 25% rests with the top ten. Sequencing input: blood. The receptor set was obtained from a human donor in good health.

The gene calls are TRBV4-1 and TRBJ2-3; 11 nucleotides align to TRBD2. The CDR3 runs 19 residues. Germline values: CDR1 MGHRA, CDR2 YSYEKL. With V trimmed by 2 bases and J by 2 bases, 12 bases remained unmatched. Here the CDR3 reads CASSQSPPGTSGITDTQYF. The CDR3 coding sequence is TGCGCCAGCAGCCAAAGTCCCCCCGGGACTAGCGGTATCACAGATACGCAGTATTTT.

The chain uses TRBV5-1 and TRBJ1-1; D not resolved. The CDR3 contains 15 residues. Germline CDR1 reads SGHRS; CDR2 reads YFSETQ. Trimming removed 4 bases from V and 3 bases from J, with 16 bases in between. This CDR3 reads CASSPDWVRDTEAFF. CDR3 DNA: TGCGCCAGCAGCCCGGACTGGGTTCGGGACACTGAAGCTTTCTTT.